The T cell receptor (beta chain) under discussion was sequenced for a study of blood T cells in healthy people across ages. For the second PCR, which ran for about 6 to 12 cycles, a sample-barcoded 5' primer and a J-beta primer mix were used. Via MiXCR, TCRdb re-called the 5' RACE reads, giving one row per CDR3 protein. Seen here are fewer than 2 million distinct CDR3 sequences, approximately 40% observed once, and the top ten hold 20% to 25%. Looked up from germline, CDR1 is SGHTA and CDR2 is FQGNSA. Inclusive of both ends, the CDR3 amounts to 20 amino acids. Regarding this clonotype: The DNA is left out, because the CDR3 cannot be placed on it with certainty; the CDR3 is given as TCRdb lists it.

Specimen: blood. V and J are TRBV7-2 and TRBJ1-1; the tabulated D call, TRBD1, remains unverified against the DNA. This sequence originates from a human donor in good health. This chain's CDR3 is CASSPSYEQYFGPGGTEAFF.